This T cell receptor (beta chain) was documented in a study of T cells in Graves' hyperthyroidism and ophthalmopathy. Uncontrolled infection, other autoimmune disease, pregnancy or lactation disqualified patients from enrolment. Clinical symptoms, serum thyroxine and TRAb, thyroid ultrasound and orbital computed tomography were used for the diagnoses. Study-level results: Appearing also in blood were most of the thyroid clonotypes expanded above 0.001.

V dropped 0 bases and J dropped 2; count of bases not matched to a gene: 4. The CDR3 is made up of 16 amino acids. Germline V CDR1 and CDR2: LNHNV, YYDKDF (reference sequence). Regions amplified from RNA transcripts were the TCR beta CDR3 regions. An initial round of RT-PCR targeting the TCR CDR3 relied on the HTBI primer set. TCRdb processed the multiplex PCR reads anew with MiXCR; each CDR3 protein has one entry. Found here are more than 500,000 distinct CDR3 sequences, approximately 44% of them singletons; the top ten hold around a fifth. This clonotype was recorded many times. Its antigen is unknown.

The chain uses TRBV15 and TRBJ1-5, with TRBD1 identical over 7 bases. The sequence was obtained from an adult woman with Graves' disease, either hyperthyroidism or ophthalmopathy (not recorded which). Material for sequencing was peripheral blood or thyroid tissue (not recorded which). The CDR3 sequence is CATSRDRGGGNQPQHF. The CDR3 coding sequence is TGTGCCACCAGCAGAGACAGGGGGGGTGGCAATCAGCCCCAGCATTTT.